The clone carrying this T cell receptor (beta chain) was seen more than once but under ten times. Its cognate antigen is unknown. Of the isolated RNA, all was reverse transcribed, and so the sequenced material was expressed TCRB transcripts. Libraries were prepared by immunoSEQ multiplex PCR; TCRdb keeps only in-frame clonotypes and omits some of them. The sample includes more than 300,000 clones, around 12% of them seen just once. The record originates from a study of beta chain features in type 1 diabetes. Whole-study findings and limits: Any HLA type influence on TCRB rearrangement was left unresolved here. A pattern of fewer insertions and more deletions at VDJ junctions was seen in type 1 diabetes patients. Type 1 diabetes patients showed a moderate but significant shortening of TCRB CDR3s in all four CD4+ subsets.

V was clipped by 2 bases and J by 4 bases; unmatched bases: 3. Germline CDR1 is SGHTA and CDR2 is FQGNSA. CDR3 size: 16 residues. Each of the sorted populations had a purity greater than 95%. V usage is TRBV7-2 and J usage is TRBJ2-3, with 13 nucleotides matching TRBD2. The source is a woman under 30 with type 1 diabetes. The sequenced sample consisted of naive CD4+ T cells from blood. The CDR3 nucleotides read TGTGCCAGCAGCTTATTGACTAGCGGGGGGCCAGATACGCAGTATTTT. This sequence encodes CASSLLTSGGPDTQYF.